The T cell receptor beta chain described here comes from a study of blood T cell repertoires in COVID-19. CDR3 length: 16 amino acids. V was clipped by 0 bases and J by 9 bases, with 15 bases between them. CDR1 is ENHRY and CDR2 is SYGVKD in the germline V gene. Here immunoSEQ multiplex PCR was the method, and the copy in TCRdb shows in-frame clones only, minus some. Among 45,000 to 75,000 clones listed, 70% to 90% were seen once. The TCR originated in a man aged 60-69 years with acute or convalescent COVID-19. Sequencing used peripheral blood. V usage is TRBV10-3 and J usage is TRBJ1-6, with TRBD1 as a possible D gene (5 bases). For the CDR3, the DNA is TGTGCCATCAGTGAGTCGAAGGCAGGGTCGGGTTCACCCCTCCACTTT. Translating gives CAISESKAGSGSPLHF.